The 18 T cell receptor beta chains given below trace back to one sample, sequenced in a study of blood T cell repertoires in COVID-19. The data were produced by immunoSEQ multiplex PCR, yet TCRdb's version contains in-frame clones alone and is incomplete. The sample includes approximately 150,000 clones, 70% to 85% seen only once; the top ten take nearly 15%. Sequencing was carried out using PBMCs or T cells enriched from blood (not recorded which). Every receptor here comes from a man aged 45-65 years who had recovered from COVID-19.

V is TRBV25-1 and J is TRBJ1-2; D is perhaps TRBD1 (5 bases). CDR3 size: 15 residues. CDR1 and CDR2 from the germline V gene are MGHDK and SYGVNS. V was shortened by 1 base and J by 4 bases, with 13 bases between the two germline ends. The CDR3 loop is CASSESGPLVYGYTF. The CDR3 nucleotides are TGTGCCAGCAGTGAATCAGGGCCCCTAGTCTATGGCTACACCTTC.

J is TRBJ1-2 and V is TRBV11-2, with TRBD1 matching over 8 bases. The V gene's germline CDR1 is SGHAT and CDR2 FQNNGV. The junction had 12 bases not matched to a gene; V was cut back by 6 bases and J by 12 bases. This CDR3 has 13 residues. This CDR3 is CASRKDRGHQDTF. The CDR3 bases are TGTGCCAGCAGAAAAGACAGGGGCCACCAGGACACCTTC.

This chain uses TRBV19 with TRBJ1-2; 12 nucleotides line up with TRBD1. Per the germline V gene, CDR1 is LNHDA and CDR2 is SQIVND (reference sequence). The CDR3 contains 16 residues. The V gene end was trimmed by 3 bases and the J gene end by 7 bases; junction bases not matched to a gene: 9. The CDR3 DNA sequence: TGTGCCAGTAGTATCGAAGGGACAGGGGGCATCGGTGGCTACACCTTC. This translates into CASSIEGTGGIGGYTF.

The chain employs TRBV7-3 and TRBJ1-3, with TRBD1 identical over 9 bases. Trimming took 3 bases from V and 2 from J; bases not matched to a gene: 5. Germline V gene sequence: CDR1 SGHTA, CDR2 FQGTGA. The CDR3 covers 16 residues. The CDR3 reads CASSLGQGRAGNTIYF. The CDR3 DNA follows: TGTGCCAGCAGCTTGGGACAGGGAAGGGCTGGAAACACCATATATTTT.

This chain links TRBV5-8 with TRBJ1-2, with 10 bases that match TRBD1. The CDR3 is made up of 14 amino acids. The junction had 11 bases not matched to a gene; V was cut back by 1 base and J by 14 bases. Germline lookup yields CDR1 SGHTS and CDR2 YDEGEE. The CDR3 coding sequence is TGTGCCAGCAGCTTGACCCGACAGGGGGCAGTTGGAACCTTC. Translating it yields CASSLTRQGAVGTF.

The rearrangement links TRBV7-6 to TRBJ1-1; D is perhaps TRBD1 (5 bases). The CDR3 is made up of 15 amino acids. Germline V lookup: CDR1 SGHVS, CDR2 FNYEAQ. Trimming removed 2 bases at V and 5 bases at J, with 15 bases between. The CDR3 DNA follows: TGTGCCAGCAGCTTAAAGTCCAGGGCACCAACTGAAGCTTTCTTT. This encodes CASSLKSRAPTEAFF.

The CDR3 is CASRRQGNYNEQFF. CDR3 DNA sequence: TGTGCCAGCAGACGACAGGGGAACTACAATGAGCAGTTCTTC. The J gene is TRBJ2-1, the V gene TRBV6-5, with TRBD1 matching 8 bases. Germline V gene sequence: CDR1 MNHEY, CDR2 SVGAGI. This CDR3 spans 14 amino acids. V lost 6 bases, J lost 3 bases, and 4 bases stayed unmatched.

The rearrangement uses TRBV6-4 and TRBJ1-3; D is undetermined. Per germline, CDR1 MRHNA and CDR2 SNTAGT. Trimming took 10 bases from V and 3 from J, leaving 16 bases between them. This CDR3 comprises 14 residues. This CDR3 is CATESPGSGNTIYF. The CDR3 DNA reads TGTGCCACCGAGTCACCGGGTAGTGGAAACACCATATATTTT.

This chain links TRBV14 with TRBJ2-2; D gene unclear. This CDR3 contains 15 residues. V was shortened by 2 bases and J by 4 bases, with 11 bases between the two germline ends. From germline, CDR1 is SGHDN and CDR2 FVKESK. The CDR3 bases are TGTGCCAGCAGCCAAATCGGGTTTGTCACCGGGGAGCTGTTTTTT. Protein sequence: CASSQIGFVTGELFF.

The V gene is TRBV12-5, the J gene TRBJ1-1; TRBD1 aligns across 9 bases. This CDR3 comprises 17 residues. Trimming took 1 base from V and 3 from J; bases not matched to a gene: 9. The V gene's germline CDR1 is LGHNT and CDR2 FRNRAP. The CDR3 loop reads CASGLAPKDRGDTEAFF. The CDR3 DNA follows: TGTGCTAGTGGTTTGGCCCCCAAAGACAGGGGGGACACTGAAGCTTTCTTT.

V gene TRBV15 combines with J gene TRBJ1-1; D ambiguous. With 1 base removed from V and 3 bases from J, the gap between germline ends came to 9 bases. The CDR3 totals 14 residues. CDR1 is LNHNV, CDR2 YYDKDF, per germline (reference sequence). The CDR3 region has the DNA TGTGCCACCAGCAGAGGTTCAGGTTACACTGAAGCTTTCTTT. As protein: CATSRGSGYTEAFF.

The chain joins TRBV28 to TRBJ1-5; D remains unclear. The CDR3 is 14 residues long. V lost 6 bases and J 0 bases, leaving 9 bases between the germline ends. Germline assignment: CDR1 MDHEN and CDR2 SYDVKM. CDR3 region: CASSLEISNQPQHF. CDR3 nucleotide sequence: TGTGCCAGCAGCCTCGAGATTAGCAATCAGCCCCAGCATTTT.

The rearrangement joins TRBV14 to TRBJ1-5; D perhaps matches TRBD1 (5 bases). CDR3 length: 13 amino acids. Trimming removed 2 bases from V and 6 bases from J, with 8 bases in between. CDR1 and CDR2 from the germline V gene are SGHDN and FVKESK. CDR3 bases: TGTGCCAGCAGCCAATCGGGGGTTCAGCCCCAGCATTTT. This codes for CASSQSGVQPQHF.

This chain joins TRBV30 and TRBJ2-7, with D perhaps matching TRBD2 (5 bases). Trimming shortened V by 7 bases and J by 3 bases, and 16 bases separated the two germline ends. In germline, CDR1 is GTSNPN, CDR2 SVGIG (reference sequence). The CDR3 consists of 13 residues. CDR3 DNA sequence: TGTGCCTACTCGAGGACTGGGCTCTACGAGCAGTACTTC. It yields the protein CAYSRTGLYEQYF.

The chain couples TRBV6-5 to TRBJ1-5, with D possibly TRBD1 on 6 matching bases. The germline V and J ends were trimmed by 0 bases and 5 bases, with 11 bases remaining between them. CDR3 length: 15 amino acids. Looked up from germline, CDR1 is MNHEY and CDR2 is SVGAGI. This CDR3 is CASSYSIQGDQPQHF. The CDR3 DNA reads as TGTGCCAGCAGTTACTCGATACAGGGTGATCAGCCCCAGCATTTT.

The chain is built from TRBV19 and TRBJ2-3; the D gene is possibly TRBD1 (5 bases). This CDR3 has 17 residues. The germline gives CDR1 LNHDA, CDR2 SQIVND (reference sequence). Trimming took 3 bases from V and 6 from J, leaving 22 bases between them. The CDR3 coding sequence is TGTGCCAGTAGTATTAAGGGAAGGGGCCCGCGAACTGATACGCAGTATTTT. This sequence encodes CASSIKGRGPRTDTQYF.

This sequence joins TRBV6-5 and TRBJ1-6; D uncertain. The CDR3 loop spans 12 amino acids. V lost 5 bases and J 7 bases, leaving 6 bases between the germline ends. Germline CDR1 reads MNHEY; CDR2 reads SVGAGI. The CDR3 DNA is TGTGCCAGCAGTATGCGGAATTCACCCCTCCACTTT. It specifies CASSMRNSPLHF.

This clone showed up just once. The rearrangement links TRBV19 to TRBJ1-4; 9 nucleotides align to TRBD1. V shed 4 bases, J shed 7 bases, and the junction held 7 bases outside the gene matches. Germline loops: CDR1 LNHDA, CDR2 SQIVND (reference sequence). The CDR3 runs 15 residues. The CDR3 reads CASSNRGRGGEKLFF. CDR3 nucleotides: TGTGCCAGTAGTAACAGGGGGCGCGGGGGTGAAAAACTGTTTTTT. Full variable domain (rest looked up from reference TRBV19 and TRBJ1-4): DGGITQSPKYLFRKEGQNVTLSCEQNLNHDAMYWYRQDPGQGLRLIYYSQIVNDFQKGDIAEGYSVSREKKESFPLTVTSAQKNPTAFYLCASSNRGRGGEKLFFGSGTQLSVL.